This T cell receptor (beta chain) was profiled in a study of blood T cells in healthy people across ages. General study results and limits: Naive and antigen-experienced cells could not be conclusively compared, given unsorted PBMCs.

With a J-beta primer mix and a sample-barcoded 5' primer, a second PCR ran about 7 to 12 cycles. Each of the cDNA molecules was tagged by a template-switch adaptor with 12 random nucleotides. TCRdb analysed the 5' RACE reads with MiXCR anew, one entry per CDR3 protein. The table includes about 1,400,000 distinct CDR3 sequences, approximately 60% detected once. Every participating donor contributed roughly 11 milliliters of peripheral blood through a draw. Per sample, a minimum of 6.5 million PBMCs were isolated. Germline CDR1 is SEHNR and CDR2 is FQNEAQ (reference sequence). The length of the CDR3 is 15 residues. Of note for this clonotype: Its antigen remains unidentified.

This TCR was sampled from a man younger than 30 in good health. The sequenced sample was blood. The chain has TRBV7-9 and TRBJ2-5, with 8 bases identical to TRBD1. The end of the DNA is better explained by TRBJ2-7, so the J call may be wrong. CDR3 DNA sequence: TGTGCCAGCAGCGTTGGGACAGGCGGTCCCTACGAGCAGTACTTC. Translating gives CASSVGTGGPYEQYF.